The clone carrying this T cell receptor beta chain has only a few counts. Its specificity is not known. This entry comes from a study of beta chain features in type 1 diabetes. Germline V gene sequence: CDR1 MDHEN, CDR2 SYDVKM. This CDR3 has 16 amino acids. V gave up 3 bases and J gave up 3 bases; unmatched junction bases: 5. TCRB transcripts that were expressed got sequenced, as all of the isolated RNA had been reverse transcribed. Using immunoSEQ multiplex PCR, the repertoire was profiled, and TCRdb retains in-frame clones only, with some absent. This sample carries nearly 700,000 clones, around an eighth of them seen once, and the ten largest clones take less than 0.025%. Cell sorting via CD45RO/CCR7/CD25/CD127/CD95/CD27 was performed to obtain CD4+ naive, central memory, regulatory and stem cell-like memory cells. Study findings and constraints: It was not settled here whether HLA type affects TCRB rearrangement. The study found fewer insertions and more deletions at VDJ junctions in type 1 diabetes patients. Significant though moderate, a shortening of TCRB CDR3s appeared in all four CD4+ subsets of Type 1 diabetes patients.

Sequencing was done on a sample of naive CD4+ T cells from blood. The chain links TRBV28 to TRBJ2-7; 13 positions agree with TRBD2. This receptor was identified in a man between 18 and 35 years old with type 1 diabetes. CDR3 nucleotides: TGTGCCAGCAGTTTGACCGGGACTAGCGGGGACTACGAGCAGTACTTC. It encodes CASSLTGTSGDYEQYF.